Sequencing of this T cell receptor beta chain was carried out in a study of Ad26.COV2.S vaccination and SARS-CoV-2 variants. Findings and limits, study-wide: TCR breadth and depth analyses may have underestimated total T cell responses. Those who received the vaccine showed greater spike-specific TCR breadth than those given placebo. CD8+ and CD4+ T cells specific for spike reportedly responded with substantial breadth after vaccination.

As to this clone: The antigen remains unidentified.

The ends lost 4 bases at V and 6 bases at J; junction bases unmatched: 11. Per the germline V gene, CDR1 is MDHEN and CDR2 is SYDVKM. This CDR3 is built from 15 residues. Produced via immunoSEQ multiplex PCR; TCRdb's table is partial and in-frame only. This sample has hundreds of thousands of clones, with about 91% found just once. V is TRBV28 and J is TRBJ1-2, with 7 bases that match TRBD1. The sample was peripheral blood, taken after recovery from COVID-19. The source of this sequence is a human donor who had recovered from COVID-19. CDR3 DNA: TGTGCCAGCAGTTACCTGACAGGGTCGGGGGATGGCTACACCTTC. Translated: CASSYLTGSGDGYTF.